What follows are 17 T cell receptor beta chains derived from one specimen sequenced in a study of OX40 agonist ivuxolimab in advanced cancers. TCRdb keeps only in-frame clones here, not all; method: immunoSEQ multiplex PCR. The sample lists 20,000 or so clones; approximately 80% were seen once. This specimen was CD4+ or CD8+ T cells sorted from blood, taken in a trial of the OX40 agonist ivuxolimab. All receptors derive from an adult with an advanced solid tumor such as melanoma, head and neck, liver or kidney cancer.

The rearrangement joins TRBV4-3 to TRBJ2-1; maybe TRBD1 (5 bases). Germline CDR1 reads LGHNA; CDR2 reads YSLEER. Trimming took 5 bases from V and 10 from J, leaving 18 bases between them. This CDR3 has 14 amino acids. The DNA for the CDR3 is TGCGCCAGCAGCGCAGGGTCAGGTTCGTGGGAGCAGTTCTTC. Amino acid sequence: CASSAGSGSWEQFF.

The rearrangement joins TRBV9 to TRBJ2-4, with D maybe TRBD2 (6 bases). Per germline, CDR1 SGDLS and CDR2 YYNGEE. Trimming cost V 3 bases and J 5 bases, with 9 bases left between them. This CDR3 has 13 amino acids. The DNA for the CDR3 is TGTGCCAGCAGCGCTACGGGGGAAAACATTCAGTACTTC. This gives the protein CASSATGENIQYF.

This chain joins TRBV6-6 and TRBJ1-1; D is ambiguous. Deletions cut 6 bases from V and 0 bases from J, with 11 bases between. Germline CDR1 is MNHNY and CDR2 is SVGAGI (reference sequence). The CDR3 runs to 14 residues. The CDR3 DNA is TGTGCCAGCAGCCACACCGCCTTGAACACTGAAGCTTTCTTT. Translating gives CASSHTALNTEAFF.

The V gene is TRBV9, the J gene TRBJ1-2; D remains ambiguous. Germline V gene sequence: CDR1 SGDLS, CDR2 YYNGEE. The CDR3 runs to 15 residues. V was cut by 1 base and J by 0 bases, with 10 bases left in between. As DNA, the CDR3 is TGTGCCAGCAGCGTATCGGGCATTACTAACTATGGCTACACCTTC. This codes for CASSVSGITNYGYTF.

The chain is built from TRBV6-5 and TRBJ1-1, with a weak D call TRBD1 (5 bases). Germline CDR1 MNHEY, CDR2 SVGAGI. Trimming took 4 bases from V and 1 from J, leaving 13 bases between them. There are 15 residues in the CDR3. The CDR3 bases are TGTGCCAGCAGTTTGCCGGGACGGCAGAACACTGAAGCTTTCTTT. This sequence encodes CASSLPGRQNTEAFF.

V usage is TRBV21-1 and J usage is TRBJ1-4; the DNA was not compared with TRBD1, the D call given in the table. TRBV21-1 is termed a pseudogene. The length of the CDR3 is 17 residues. This CDR3 is CASSSRQTKRPDEKLFF. The CDR3 DNA follows: TGTGCCAGCAGCTCCAGACAGACCAAAAGGCCTGATGAAAAACTGTTTTTT.

Only one count was recorded for this clone. The chain is built from TRBV6-5 and TRBJ2-5, with D possibly called TRBD1 or TRBD2 (5 bases each). Germline V gene sequence: CDR1 MNHEY, CDR2 SVGAGI. Trimming shortened V by 8 bases and J by 2 bases, and 9 bases separated the two germline ends. This CDR3 is 12 amino acids long. The CDR3 sequence: CASGGRQETQYF. Here the CDR3 DNA reads TGTGCCAGCGGGGGAAGACAAGAGACCCAGTACTTC.

This rearrangement joins TRBV29-1 to TRBJ1-1; D gene uncertain. This CDR3 region has 14 residues. Trimming pared 4 bases from V and 4 bases from J, leaving 16 bases between. CDR1 and CDR2 (germline): SQVTM, ANQGSEA. This CDR3 is CSVGVTGVSTEAFF. The CDR3 DNA sequence: TGCAGCGTTGGGGTTACTGGGGTGAGCACTGAAGCTTTCTTT.

The rearrangement uses TRBV7-8 and TRBJ2-3; D ambiguous. Germline loops: CDR1 SGHVS, CDR2 FQNEAQ. Trimming took off 4 bases at V and 0 bases at J, with 17 bases between the two ends. There are 17 residues in the CDR3. The CDR3 DNA reads as TGTGCCAGCAGCTATCTCCCAACCGAATCAAGCACAGATACGCAGTATTTT. Its translation is CASSYLPTESSTDTQYF.

This clone was observed a single time. The rearrangement uses TRBV4-3 and TRBJ1-2; the D gene is possibly TRBD1 (6 bases). The CDR3 totals 17 residues. Trimming left V 0 bases short and J 4 bases short, with 18 bases between. The germline gives CDR1 LGHNA, CDR2 YSLEER. The CDR3 loop reads CASSQDPDGGRFYGYTF. DNA of the CDR3: TGCGCCAGCAGCCAAGATCCTGACGGGGGGCGCTTCTATGGCTACACCTTC.

The chain employs TRBV6-4 and TRBJ2-6, with D perhaps matching TRBD2 (6 bases). The V end lost 2 bases, the J end lost 1 base, and 6 bases lay between the germline ends. This CDR3 has 15 amino acids. CDR1 and CDR2 from the germline V gene are MRHNA and SNTAGT. CDR3 sequence: CASSDGGSGANVLTF. The CDR3 nucleotides read TGTGCCAGCAGTGACGGAGGGTCTGGGGCCAACGTCCTGACTTTC.

The chain uses TRBV12-5 and TRBJ2-5, with TRBD1 matching over 9 bases. The CDR3 loop spans 17 amino acids. The junction had 8 bases not matched to a gene; V was cut back by 2 bases and J by 1 base. Germline CDR1 is LGHNT and CDR2 is FRNRAP. The CDR3 sequence is CASGLWGTGRVQETQYF. CDR3 coding DNA: TGTGCTAGTGGTTTGTGGGGGACAGGGAGAGTCCAAGAGACCCAGTACTTC.

The genes are TRBV6-5 and TRBJ2-1, with D perhaps TRBD1 (5 bases). The CDR3 runs to 15 residues. Germline CDR1 reads MNHEY; CDR2 reads SVGAGI. Trimming left V 2 bases short and J 7 bases short, with 15 bases between. CDR3: CASSYLIGRANEQFF. The CDR3 nucleotides are TGTGCCAGCAGTTACCTCATAGGCAGGGCTAATGAGCAGTTCTTC.

This clone has a handful of counts. This sequence joins TRBV19 and TRBJ1-1; D possibly corresponds to TRBD1 (6 bases). The germline V gene has CDR1 LNHDA and CDR2 SQIVND (reference sequence). CDR3 length: 13 residues. Trimming cost V 5 bases and J 4 bases, with 11 bases left between them. The CDR3 coding sequence is TGTGCCAGTAGTGCAGGGGTGGTCACTGAAGCTTTCTTT. It codes for CASSAGVVTEAFF.

The CDR3, as DNA: TGTGCCAGCAGCCCTCTCACTAGCGGGGGGTCGTATGATGAGCAGTTCTTC. It encodes CASSPLTSGGSYDEQFF. This chain joins TRBV7-8 and TRBJ2-1; TRBD2 aligns across 12 bases. With V trimmed by 5 bases and J by 8 bases, 13 bases remained unmatched. The CDR3 consists of 17 residues. Germline V gene data show CDR1 as SGHVS and CDR2 as FQNEAQ. The variable domain in full, completed from reference TRBV7-8 and TRBJ2-1, reads GAGVSQSPRYKVAKRGQDVALRCDPISGHVSLFWYQQALGQGPEFLTYFQNEAQLDKSGLPSDRFFAERPEGSVSTLKIQRTQQEDSAVYLCASSPLTSGGSYDEQFFGPGTRLTVL.

The chain recombines TRBV19 with TRBJ1-5; 9 nucleotides agree with TRBD1. V was pared by 0 bases and J by 6 bases, with 6 bases of the junction left unmatched. This CDR3 has 16 residues. Germline CDR1 is LNHDA and CDR2 is SQIVND (reference sequence). The CDR3 spells CASSIDAGQGLQPQHF. The CDR3 region has the DNA TGTGCCAGTAGTATAGACGCAGGACAGGGGCTTCAGCCCCAGCATTTT.

The rearrangement uses TRBV19 and TRBJ1-3; D is unresolved. The CDR3 is made up of 12 amino acids. Looked up from germline, CDR1 is LNHDA and CDR2 is SQIVND (reference sequence). The V gene lost 1 base and the J gene lost 3 bases, with 1 base spanning the gap. As DNA, the CDR3 is TGTGCCAGTAGTATAGGTGGAAACACCATATATTTT. This sequence encodes CASSIGGNTIYF.